Below are 12 T cell receptor beta chains sequenced from a single sample in a study of PD-1 blockade in mismatch repair-deficient tumors. The protocol was immunoSEQ multiplex PCR, while the TCRdb copy is restricted to in-frame clones and leaves out a portion. The sample carries some 84,000 clones, over 75% recorded once. Sequenced material: peripheral blood, taken 12 weeks after starting pembrolizumab. These receptors all stem from an adult with mismatch repair-deficient cancer.

The chain has TRBV2 and TRBJ2-5; 7 nucleotides agree with TRBD2. This CDR3 has 15 residues. The V gene's germline CDR1 is SNHLY and CDR2 FYNNEI. Germline trimming cut 3 bases from V and 5 bases from J; bases unmatched to any gene: 9. In nucleotides, the CDR3 is TGTGCCAGCAGTGACCCCGGGACTACCTTGGAGACCCAGTACTTC. It is translated as CASSDPGTTLETQYF. The complete variable domain, with remaining parts taken from reference TRBV2 and TRBJ2-5, reads EPEVTQTPSHQVTQMGQEVILRCVPISNHLYFYWYRQILGQKVEFLVSFYNNEISEKSEIFDDQFSVERPDGSNFTLKIRSTKLEDSAMYFCASSDPGTTLETQYFGPGTRLLVL.

This chain connects TRBV10-3 to TRBJ1-2; 8 bases map to TRBD1. The CDR3 runs to 13 residues. V gave up 7 bases and J gave up 4 bases; unmatched junction bases: 5. Germline V lookup: CDR1 ENHRY, CDR2 SYGVKD. The CDR3 region has the DNA TGTGCCATCAATCAAGACAGGGGCTATGGCTACACCTTC. Translating gives CAINQDRGYGYTF.

This chain links TRBV4-2 with TRBJ1-1; possibly TRBD1 for D (5 bases). Per germline, CDR1 LGHNA and CDR2 YNFKEQ. Between the trimmed V and J ends, which lost 0 bases and 6 bases, there was a span of 14 bases. This CDR3 has 15 residues. This CDR3 reads CASSQEPGKRAEAFF. The CDR3 nucleotides read TGTGCCAGCAGCCAAGAACCAGGGAAGAGAGCTGAAGCTTTCTTT.

The chain couples TRBV30 to TRBJ2-5; TRBD2 matches 8 bases. The CDR3 length is 15 residues. The junction had 7 bases not matched to a gene; V was cut back by 2 bases and J by 2 bases. CDR1 is GTSNPN, CDR2 SVGIG, per germline (reference sequence). The CDR3 region has the DNA TGTGCCTGGAGTAGTCCTAGCGGGTTACAAGAGACCCAGTACTTC. As protein: CAWSSPSGLQETQYF. The full variable domain, completed using reference TRBV30 and TRBJ2-5, is SQTIHQWPATLVQPVGSPLSLECTVEGTSNPNLYWYRQAAGRGLQLLFYSVGIGQISSEVPQNLSASRPQDRQFILSSKKLLLSDSGFYLCAWSSPSGLQETQYFGPGTRLLVL.

This rearrangement joins TRBV14 to TRBJ2-7; 9 nucleotides agree with TRBD1. CDR1 is SGHDN and CDR2 is FVKESK in the germline V gene. The trim removed 4 bases at V and 3 bases at J, leaving 7 bases unmatched. This CDR3 region has 15 residues. The CDR3 loop is CASSLPGTGLYEQYF. The CDR3, as DNA: TGTGCCAGCAGCCTCCCCGGGACAGGGCTCTACGAGCAGTACTTC.

The chain combines TRBV5-4 with TRBJ2-1, with TRBD2 matching over 13 bases. This CDR3 spans 16 amino acids. J gave up 2 bases and V 2 bases, and 1 base lay outside the gene matches. Germline V lookup: CDR1 SGHNT, CDR2 YYREEE (reference sequence). The CDR3 bases are TGTGCCAGCAGCTTAGGGACTAGCGGGACCTACAATGAGCAGTTCTTC. Amino acids: CASSLGTSGTYNEQFF.

The table lists this clone with a few counts. The chain joins TRBV6-5 to TRBJ1-1; D ambiguous. Germline values: CDR1 MNHEY, CDR2 SVGAGI. The CDR3 sequence is 13 residues long. Trimming took off 6 bases at V and 1 base at J, with 9 bases between the two ends. The DNA for the CDR3 is TGTGCCAGCAGCCCCCCCTCGAACACTGAAGCTTTCTTT. It specifies CASSPPSNTEAFF.

CDR3 in amino acids: CASSFDRGIQTQYF. Written as DNA, the CDR3 is TGTGCCAGCAGCTTTGACAGGGGAATACAGACCCAGTACTTC. The chain uses TRBV7-2 and TRBJ2-5, with 8 bases that match TRBD1. Germline CDR1 and CDR2: SGHTA and FQGNSA. CDR3 length: 14 residues. V trimming: 3 bases; J trimming: 6 bases; junction bases outside the gene matches: 6.

V usage is TRBV11-3 and J usage is TRBJ1-1, with 8 bases lining up with TRBD1. The CDR3 extends over 17 amino acids. CDR1 is SGHNT and CDR2 is YENEEA in the germline V gene. The junction had 7 bases not matched to a gene; V was cut back by 1 base and J by 0 bases. CDR3 in amino acids: CASSLAGGTGMNTEAFF. The CDR3 DNA sequence: TGTGCCAGCAGCTTAGCAGGGGGCACGGGAATGAACACTGAAGCTTTCTTT.

The rearrangement links TRBV28 to TRBJ2-7; the match to TRBD1 covers 9 bases. CDR3 size: 12 residues. Germline CDR1 reads MDHEN; CDR2 reads SYDVKM. After removal of 10 bases from V and 5 bases from J, the junction contained 6 bases not matched to a gene. This CDR3 is CAILQGAHEQYF. The DNA for the CDR3 is TGTGCCATTTTACAGGGGGCGCACGAGCAGTACTTC.

The gene calls are TRBV19 and TRBJ2-7; the D call may be TRBD1 or TRBD2 (6 bases each). Per germline, CDR1 LNHDA and CDR2 SQIVND (reference sequence). CDR3 size: 14 residues. Trimming took 2 bases from V and 6 from J, leaving 14 bases between them. Written as DNA, the CDR3 is TGTGCCAGTAGTATACGGGGGCATGGTGGCGAGCAGTACTTC. Translated, it gives CASSIRGHGGEQYF.

About this clone: One junction end disagrees with the germline gene, perhaps due to a read error. The chain links TRBV7-7 to TRBJ2-2, with D possibly matching TRBD2 (6 bases). The CDR3 consists of 15 residues. Germline CDR1 reads SSHAT; CDR2 reads FNYEAQ (reference sequence). For the CDR3, the DNA is TGTGCTAGCAGCTTAGCGGTTGGGGAGACCGGGGAGCTGTTTTTT. Protein product: CASSLAVGETGELFF.